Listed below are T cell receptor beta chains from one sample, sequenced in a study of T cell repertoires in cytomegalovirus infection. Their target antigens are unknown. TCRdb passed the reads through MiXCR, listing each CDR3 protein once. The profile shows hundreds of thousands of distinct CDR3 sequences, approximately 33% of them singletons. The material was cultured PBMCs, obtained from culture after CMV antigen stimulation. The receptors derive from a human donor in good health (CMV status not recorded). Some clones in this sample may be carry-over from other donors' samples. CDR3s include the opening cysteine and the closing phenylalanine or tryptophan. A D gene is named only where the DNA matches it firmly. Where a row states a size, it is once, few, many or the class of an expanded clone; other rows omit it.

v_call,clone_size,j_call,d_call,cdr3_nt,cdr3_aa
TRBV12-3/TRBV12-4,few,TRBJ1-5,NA,TGTGCCAGCAGTAAAGGGAGCAATCAGCCCCAGCATTTT,CASSKGSNQPQHF
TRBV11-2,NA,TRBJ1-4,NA,TGTGCCAGCAGCCCACAGCCAGGGCGGCTTGAAAAACTGTTTTTT,CASSPQPGRLEKLFF
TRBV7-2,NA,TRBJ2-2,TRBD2,TGTGCCAGCAGCCCCGCGGAAGGACTAGCGGGGGCAATCACCGGGGAGCTGTTTTTT,CASSPAEGLAGAITGELFF
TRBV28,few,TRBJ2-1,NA,TGTGCCAGCACTCATTTCCGGGACTTGTCGTCGAATGAGCAGTTCTTC,CASTHFRDLSSNEQFF
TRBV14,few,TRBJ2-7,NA,TGTGCCAGCAGCCTCCACACCTACGAGCAGTACTTC,CASSLHTYEQYF
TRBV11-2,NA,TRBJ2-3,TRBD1,TGTGCCAGCAGCTCCGGGACAGGGCACCTGAGGGATACGCAGTATTTT,CASSSGTGHLRDTQYF
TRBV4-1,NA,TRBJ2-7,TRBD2,TGCGCCAGCAGCCAAGTTAGAGCGGGAGGGACCTACGAGCAGTACTTC,CASSQVRAGGTYEQYF
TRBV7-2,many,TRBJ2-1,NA,TGTGCCAGCAGCACCCGGGACATATACAATGAGCAGTTCTTC,CASSTRDIYNEQFF
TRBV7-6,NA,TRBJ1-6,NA,TGTGCCAGCAGCTTTGACAGCAAGCCCTATAATTCACCCCTCCACTTT,CASSFDSKPYNSPLHF
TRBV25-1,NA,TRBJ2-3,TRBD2,TGTGCCAGCAGCCCACTAGCGGCCTACACAGATACGCAGTATTTT,CASSPLAAYTDTQYF
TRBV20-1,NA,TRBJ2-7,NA,TGCAGTGCTAGTCCCACAGGGTGGTCGATCGAGCAGTACTTC,CSASPTGWSIEQYF
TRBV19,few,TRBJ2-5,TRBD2,TGTGCCAGTAGTACGGGACTAGCGGAAGAGACCCAGTACTTC,CASSTGLAEETQYF
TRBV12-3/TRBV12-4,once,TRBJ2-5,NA,TGTGCCAGCAGCCCCGGTTTGACTCTCCAAGAGACCCAGTACTTC,CASSPGLTLQETQYF
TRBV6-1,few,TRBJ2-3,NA,TGCGCCAGCAGGGAGGGGGGCGGAACAGATACGCAGTATTTT,CASREGGGTDTQYF
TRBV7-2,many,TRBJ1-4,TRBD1,TGTGCCAGCAGCTTAGGAGGGGGACAGGTGCGGGAAAAACTGTTTTTT,CASSLGGGQVREKLFF
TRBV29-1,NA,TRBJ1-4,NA,TGCAGCGTTGTAGGGATGGGGGATGAAAAACTGTTTTTT,CSVVGMGDEKLFF
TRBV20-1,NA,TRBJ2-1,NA,TGCAGTGCTCTAGGGGGTAGCTCCTACAATGAGCAGTTCTTC,CSALGGSSYNEQFF
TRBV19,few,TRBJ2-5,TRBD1,TGTGCCAGTAGTATCCGGGACAGACAAGAGACCCAGTACTTC,CASSIRDRQETQYF
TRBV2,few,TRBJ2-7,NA,TGTGCCAGCAGTGAAAGGGGTTTAAAGCAGTACTTC,CASSERGLKQYF
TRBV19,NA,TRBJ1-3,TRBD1,TGTGCCAGTAGCACGGGACAGCGTCCTGGAAACACCATATATTTT,CASSTGQRPGNTIYF
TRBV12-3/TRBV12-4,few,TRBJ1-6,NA,TGTGCCAGCAGCTACAGGGTTCGGGATTCACCCCTCCACTTT,CASSYRVRDSPLHF
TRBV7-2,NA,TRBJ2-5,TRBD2,TGTGCCAGCAGCTTATCTGCGGGAGCAGAGACCCAGTACTTC,CASSLSAGAETQYF
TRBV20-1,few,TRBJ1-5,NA,TGCAGTGCTAGAGATATTTGGCAGCAGAATCAGCCCCAGCATTTT,CSARDIWQQNQPQHF
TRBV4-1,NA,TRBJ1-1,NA,TGCGCCAGCAGCCAAGGCCATCCGAACACTGAAGCTTTCTTT,CASSQGHPNTEAFF